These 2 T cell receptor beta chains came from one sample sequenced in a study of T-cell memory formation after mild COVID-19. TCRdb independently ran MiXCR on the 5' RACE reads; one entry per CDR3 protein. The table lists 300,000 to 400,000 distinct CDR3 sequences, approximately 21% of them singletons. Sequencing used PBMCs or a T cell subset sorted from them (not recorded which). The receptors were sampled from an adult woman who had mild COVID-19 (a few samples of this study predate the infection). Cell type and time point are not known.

This CDR3 reads CSAREKLDWTDTQYF. CDR3 in DNA: TGCAGTGCTAGAGAGAAATTGGATTGGACAGATACGCAGTATTTT. The rearrangement joins TRBV20-1 to TRBJ2-3, with D uncertain. The CDR3 is made up of 15 amino acids. The ends were cut back, 0 bases at V and 3 bases at J, with 13 bases in the middle. The germline gives CDR1 DFQATT, CDR2 SNEGSKA (reference sequence).

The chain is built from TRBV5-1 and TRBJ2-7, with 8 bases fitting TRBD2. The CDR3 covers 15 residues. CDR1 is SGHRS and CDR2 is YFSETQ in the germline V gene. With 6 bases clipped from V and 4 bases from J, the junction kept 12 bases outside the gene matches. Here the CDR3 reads CASTLSGSILYEQYF. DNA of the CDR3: TGCGCCAGCACCCTGAGCGGGAGTATTCTATACGAGCAGTACTTC.